A selection of T cell receptor beta chains follows, all from one sample in a study of CD8 T cells in Susac syndrome. Using its own MiXCR run on the immunoSEQ multiplex PCR reads, TCRdb lists one record per CDR3 protein. The data contain under 200,000 distinct CDR3 sequences, around 95% of them singletons. The sample taken for sequencing was CD8+ T cells from PBMCs. The source of these receptors is a human donor with multiple sclerosis. The CDR3 runs from the conserved cysteine through the conserved F or W. The D gene is left open where the match is weak. Clone size is given for some rows only: seen once, a few or many times, or a class if the clone is expanded.

d_call,v_call,j_call,clone_size,cdr3_aa,cdr3_nt
NA,TRBV2,TRBJ2-4,once,CASIGTEKNIQYF,TGTGCCAGCATCGGGACTGAGAAAAACATTCAGTACTTC
NA,TRBV11-2,TRBJ2-7,NA,CASSGAVLIYEQYF,TGTGCCAGCAGCGGGGCGGTCCTCATCTACGAGCAGTACTTC
TRBD1,TRBV3-1,TRBJ1-2,NA,CASSQDALQGKYGYTF,TGTGCCAGCAGCCAAGACGCCCTACAGGGGAAGTATGGCTACACCTTC
NA,TRBV13,TRBJ2-7,few,CASSPGQPYEQYF,TGTGCCAGCAGCCCCGGACAGCCTTACGAGCAGTACTTC
TRBD2,TRBV29-1,TRBJ2-3,once,CSVGLAGGMDTQYF,TGCAGCGTTGGATTAGCGGGAGGGATGGATACGCAGTATTTT
NA,TRBV7-9,TRBJ1-2,NA,CASRGGAITNYGYTF,TGTGCCAGCAGGGGTGGCGCTATAACTAACTATGGCTACACCTTC
NA,TRBV29-1,TRBJ1-1,NA,CSVGTGLNTEAFF,TGCAGCGTTGGAACAGGCTTGAACACTGAAGCTTTCTTT
TRBD1,TRBV7-9,TRBJ2-3,NA,CASSSRRTGASTDTQYF,TGTGCCAGCAGCTCAAGGAGGACAGGGGCTAGCACAGATACGCAGTATTTT
NA,TRBV4-1,TRBJ2-1,NA,CASSQVESQVYNEQFF,TGCGCCAGCAGCCAAGTTGAATCGCAAGTCTACAATGAGCAGTTCTTC
TRBD1,TRBV3-1,TRBJ2-7,NA,CASSQEQGDYEQYF,TGTGCCAGCAGCCAAGAACAGGGGGACTACGAGCAGTACTTC
TRBD1,TRBV20-1,TRBJ2-1,NA,CSALTGGALNEQFF,TGCAGTGCTTTGACAGGGGGGGCTTTGAATGAGCAGTTCTTC